This TCR beta chain came from a study of neoadjuvant anti-PD-1 for oral cavity cancer. Whole-study context: Patients without progression got a fourth dose around day 43.

V lost 4 bases and J 6 bases, leaving 22 bases between the germline ends. Germline V lookup: CDR1 SQVTM, CDR2 ANQGSEA. The CDR3 is 15 amino acids. The data were produced by immunoSEQ multiplex PCR, yet TCRdb's version contains in-frame clones alone and is incomplete. The table has some 70,000 clones, roughly 81% seen once. Time point reported: after neoadjuvant nivolumab, at surgical resection. The source is a person aged 40 to 85 with oral cavity squamous cell carcinoma. The sequencing used PBMCs, collected after nivolumab (anti-PD-1) treatment. This chain connects TRBV29-1 to TRBJ2-7; tentatively, D is TRBD1 or TRBD2 (5 bases each). This CDR3 is CSVGGGGESPLEQYF. For the CDR3, the DNA is TGCAGCGTTGGCGGTGGGGGAGAATCCCCACTCGAGCAGTACTTC.